Shown below are 8 T cell receptor beta chains from a single sample sequenced in a study of early T cells in non-severe SARS-CoV-2 infection. MiXCR was run by TCRdb on the 5' RACE reads, yielding one entry per CDR3 protein. The sample shows 80,000 to 95,000 distinct CDR3 sequences, 9% to 15% of them seen only once. The sample was whole blood. The receptors derive from an adult who was a healthcare worker with PCR-confirmed SARS-CoV-2 infection or an uninfected control (not recorded which).

Note on this clonotype: The conserved phenylalanine or tryptophan normally closing the CDR3 is absent here, so this likely arose from a read error. The chain is built from TRBV5-1 and TRBJ1-1, with no clear D. V was pared by 0 bases and J by 4 bases, with 13 bases between. This CDR3 region has 15 residues. Germline assignment: CDR1 SGHRS and CDR2 YFSETQ. The CDR3: CASSLEEGLATEAFL. Here the CDR3 DNA reads TGCGCCAGCAGCTTGGAGGAAGGGTTGGCCACTGAAGCTTTCCTT.

This clonotype appeared a few times. This rearrangement joins TRBV5-1 to TRBJ1-1, with TRBD1 identical over 8 bases. The CDR3 is made up of 13 amino acids. The germline gives CDR1 SGHRS, CDR2 YFSETQ. V lost 4 bases, J lost 4 bases, and 3 bases stayed unmatched. This chain's CDR3 is CASSMQGATEAFF. DNA for the CDR3: TGCGCCAGCAGCATGCAGGGGGCCACTGAAGCTTTCTTT.

The sample holds many counts of this clonotype. The chain couples TRBV20-1 to TRBJ2-3; D remains ambiguous. Germline CDR1 and CDR2: DFQATT and SNEGSKA (reference sequence). The CDR3 sequence is 15 residues long. V lost 1 base, J lost 2 bases, and 13 bases lay in between. Written as DNA, the CDR3 is TGCAGTGCTAGAGTCCGACGGACCTACACAGATACGCAGTATTTT. It translates to CSARVRRTYTDTQYF.

This chain uses TRBV28 with TRBJ1-5; 9 positions agree with TRBD1. Germline-derived CDR1 and CDR2 are MDHEN and SYDVKM. The CDR3 is made up of 15 amino acids. V gave up 5 bases and J gave up 7 bases; unmatched junction bases: 9. The CDR3 DNA follows: TGTGCCAGCAGTGGGATACAGGGGGCTTGGCAGCCCCAGCATTTT. Translating gives CASSGIQGAWQPQHF.

For the CDR3, the DNA is TGTGCCAGCAGCTTAGCGTGGCAGGGACCAACCTACGAGCAGTACTTC. This translates into CASSLAWQGPTYEQYF. The chain carries TRBV7-9 and TRBJ2-7; D possibly matches TRBD1 or TRBD2 (5 bases each). The CDR3 is 16 amino acids. V gave up 0 bases and J gave up 2 bases, with 14 bases separating them. The V gene's germline CDR1 is SEHNR and CDR2 FQNEAQ (reference sequence).

This clonotype occurred many times. The rearrangement uses TRBV7-3 and TRBJ1-1; a possible D gene is TRBD1 (5 bases). The CDR3 length is 14 residues. V lost 1 base and J 5 bases, leaving 11 bases between the germline ends. From germline, CDR1 is SGHTA and CDR2 FQGTGA. This chain's CDR3 is CASSLSPRGTEAFF. In DNA, the CDR3 is TGTGCCAGCAGCTTAAGTCCCCGGGGGACTGAAGCTTTCTTT.

The chain has TRBV7-9 and TRBJ2-2; D remains ambiguous. The V end lost 4 bases, the J end lost 5 bases, and 8 bases lay between the germline ends. This CDR3 is 13 amino acids long. The germline V gene has CDR1 SEHNR and CDR2 FQNEAQ (reference sequence). The CDR3 DNA sequence: TGTGCCAGCAGCTCTCCTTTTACCGGGGAGCTGTTTTTT. This gives the protein CASSSPFTGELFF.

The genes are TRBV6-2 or TRBV6-3 and TRBJ1-1; D not resolved. Trimming cost V 7 bases and J 4 bases, with 13 bases left between them. The CDR3 extends over 13 amino acids. From germline, CDR1 is MNHEY and CDR2 SVGEGT. CDR3 region: CASTSPGGTEAFF. The DNA of the CDR3 is TGTGCCAGCACGAGCCCGGGAGGCACTGAAGCTTTCTTT.